Following are 7 T cell receptor beta chains from one sample sequenced in a study of cytomegalovirus exposure and HLA in healthy donors. The primer mix had 60 Vbeta and 13 Jbeta primers. Produced via immunoSEQ multiplex PCR; TCRdb's table is partial and in-frame only. The sample includes approximately 110,000 clones, 77% seen only once; the top ten take roughly 12%. Material for sequencing was PBMCs. Receptors were obtained from a middle-aged woman in good health and CMV-seropositive.

This clone has a handful of counts. The chain joins TRBV5-1 to TRBJ2-3; 8 bases align to TRBD2. This CDR3 contains 15 residues. Germline-derived CDR1 and CDR2 are SGHRS and YFSETQ. V gave up 2 bases and J gave up 0 bases; unmatched junction bases: 2. The CDR3 DNA reads as TGCGCCAGCAGCTTCACTAGCGGAAGCACAGATACGCAGTATTTT. The encoded protein is CASSFTSGSTDTQYF. Drawing the rest from reference TRBV5-1 and TRBJ2-3, the complete variable domain is KAGVTQTPRYLIKTRGQQVTLSCSPISGHRSVSWYQQTPGQGLQFLFEYFSETQRNKGNFPGRFSGRQFSNSRSEMNVSTLELGDSALYLCASSFTSGSTDTQYFGPGTRLTVL.

The chain couples TRBV28 to TRBJ2-3; TRBD2 matches at 7 bases. J lost 4 bases, V lost 2 bases, and 6 bases had no gene match. Germline V CDR1 and CDR2: MDHEN, SYDVKM. CDR3 length equals 15 residues. The DNA for the CDR3 is TGTGCCAGCAGTTTAGGCGGGAGTAGGGCAGATACGCAGTATTTT. It is translated as CASSLGGSRADTQYF. Based on the CDR3 plus reference TRBV28 and TRBJ2-3, the full variable domain is DVKVTQSSRYLVKRTGEKVFLECVQDMDHENMFWYRQDPGLGLRLIYFSYDVKMKEKGDIPEGYSVSREKKERFSLILESASTNQTSMYLCASSLGGSRADTQYFGPGTRLTVL.

The chain is built from TRBV27 and TRBJ2-7; maybe TRBD2 (7 bases). The CDR3 is 14 amino acids. CDR1 and CDR2 (germline): MNHEY, SMNVEV (reference sequence). Deletions cut 5 bases from V and 6 bases from J, with 17 bases between. Here the CDR3 DNA reads TGTGCCAGCAGTCCTAGGGGGGAGGGCCTCGAGCAGTACTTC. Translation: CASSPRGEGLEQYF.

The chain recombines TRBV6-5 with TRBJ2-2; D is undetermined. Trimming removed 6 bases at V and 4 bases at J, with 9 bases between. The CDR3 contains 13 residues. Germline V gene data show CDR1 as MNHEY and CDR2 as SVGAGI. The CDR3 is CASSASTTGELFF. CDR3 sequence (DNA): TGTGCCAGCAGCGCGAGCACCACCGGGGAGCTGTTTTTT.

V and J are TRBV5-4 and TRBJ2-3, with 7 bases lining up with TRBD2. Germline assignment: CDR1 SGHNT and CDR2 YYREEE (reference sequence). CDR3 length equals 15 residues. The ends lost 10 bases at V and 5 bases at J; junction bases unmatched: 16. The DNA of the CDR3 is TGTGCCTCCCGACGGGGCGCGGGAGTAGGAGATACGCAGTATTTT. Its protein is CASRRGAGVGDTQYF. The variable domain in full, completed from reference TRBV5-4 and TRBJ2-3, reads ETGVTQSPTHLIKTRGQQVTLRCSSQSGHNTVSWYQQALGQGPQFIFQYYREEENGRGNFPPRFSGLQFPNYSSELNVNALELDDSALYLCASRRGAGVGDTQYFGPGTRLTVL.

The chain links TRBV5-6 to TRBJ2-1; a weak D match, TRBD2 (6 bases). Germline V gene data show CDR1 as SGHDT and CDR2 as YYEEEE. CDR3 length: 16 residues. Trimming removed 3 bases from V and 6 bases from J, with 19 bases in between. CDR3 amino acids: CASSYPSSATGNEQFF. Here the CDR3 DNA reads TGTGCCAGCAGCTACCCCTCTAGCGCAACCGGCAATGAGCAGTTCTTC.

In DNA form, the CDR3 reads TGTGCCAGCAGTCCCGGGACAGGGGGCCAGGATACGCAGTATTTT. Translated: CASSPGTGGQDTQYF. The gene calls are TRBV27 and TRBJ2-3, with 12 bases fitting TRBD1. The CDR3 loop spans 15 amino acids. The germline CDR1 and CDR2 sequences are MNHEY and SMNVEV (reference sequence). J was trimmed by 6 bases and V by 5 bases; bases with no gene match: 6.